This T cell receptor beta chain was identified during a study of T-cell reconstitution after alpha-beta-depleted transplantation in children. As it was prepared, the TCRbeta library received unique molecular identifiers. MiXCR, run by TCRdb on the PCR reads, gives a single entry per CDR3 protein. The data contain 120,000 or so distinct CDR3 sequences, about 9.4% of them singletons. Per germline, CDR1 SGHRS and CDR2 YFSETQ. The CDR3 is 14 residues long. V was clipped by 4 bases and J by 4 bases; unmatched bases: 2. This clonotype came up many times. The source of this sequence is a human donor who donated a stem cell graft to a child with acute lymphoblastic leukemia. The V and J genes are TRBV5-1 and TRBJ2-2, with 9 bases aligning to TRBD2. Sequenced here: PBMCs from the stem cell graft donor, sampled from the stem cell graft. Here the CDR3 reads CASSVAGVTGELFF. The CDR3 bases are TGCGCCAGCAGCGTAGCGGGGGTCACCGGGGAGCTGTTTTTT.